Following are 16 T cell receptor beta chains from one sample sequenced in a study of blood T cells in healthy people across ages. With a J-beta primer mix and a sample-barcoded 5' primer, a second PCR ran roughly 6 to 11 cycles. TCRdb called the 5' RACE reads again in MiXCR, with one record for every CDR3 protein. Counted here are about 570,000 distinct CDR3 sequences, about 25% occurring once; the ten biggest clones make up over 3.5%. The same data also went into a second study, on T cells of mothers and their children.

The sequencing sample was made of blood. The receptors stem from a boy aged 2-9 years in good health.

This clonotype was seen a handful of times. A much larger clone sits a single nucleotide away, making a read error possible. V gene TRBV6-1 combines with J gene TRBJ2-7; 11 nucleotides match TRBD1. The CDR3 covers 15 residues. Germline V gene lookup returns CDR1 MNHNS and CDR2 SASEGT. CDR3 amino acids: CASSLRTGGTDEQCF. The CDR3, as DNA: TGTGCCAGCAGTCTCCGGACAGGGGGCACCGACGAGCAGTGCTTC.

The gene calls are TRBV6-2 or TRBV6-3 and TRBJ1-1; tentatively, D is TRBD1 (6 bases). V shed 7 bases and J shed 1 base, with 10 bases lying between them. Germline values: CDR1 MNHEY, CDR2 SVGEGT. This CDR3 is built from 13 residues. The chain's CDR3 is CASKRQANTEAFF. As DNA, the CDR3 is TGTGCCAGCAAGAGACAGGCGAACACTGAAGCTTTCTTT.

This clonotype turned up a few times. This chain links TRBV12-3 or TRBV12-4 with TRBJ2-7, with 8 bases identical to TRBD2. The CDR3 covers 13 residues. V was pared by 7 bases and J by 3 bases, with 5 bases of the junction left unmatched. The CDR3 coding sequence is TGTGCCAGCATCCCCCTAGCGGGCTACGAGCAGTACTTC. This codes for CASIPLAGYEQYF.

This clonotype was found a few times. CDR3 in amino acids: CASSLQDGAQPQHF. In DNA, the CDR3 is TGTGCCAGCAGTTTACAGGACGGAGCTCAGCCCCAGCATTTT. The chain carries TRBV12-3 or TRBV12-4 and TRBJ1-5; D is ambiguous. The CDR3 is 14 residues long. V shed 2 bases and J shed 6 bases, with 11 bases lying between them.

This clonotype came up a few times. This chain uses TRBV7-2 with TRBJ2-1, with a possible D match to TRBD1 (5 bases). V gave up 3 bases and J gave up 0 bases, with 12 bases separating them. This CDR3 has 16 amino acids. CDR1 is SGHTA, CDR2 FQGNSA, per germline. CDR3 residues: CASSFRRQSSYNEQFF. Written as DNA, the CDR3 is TGTGCCAGCAGCTTTCGCCGACAGAGCTCCTACAATGAGCAGTTCTTC.

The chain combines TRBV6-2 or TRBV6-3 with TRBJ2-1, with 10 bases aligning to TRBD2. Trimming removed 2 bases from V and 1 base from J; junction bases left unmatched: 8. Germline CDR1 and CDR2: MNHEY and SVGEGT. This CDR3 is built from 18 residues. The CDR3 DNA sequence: TGTGCCAGCAGTTACCCCAGCGGGAGGGCCCTTTCCTACAATGAGCAGTTCTTC. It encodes CASSYPSGRALSYNEQFF.

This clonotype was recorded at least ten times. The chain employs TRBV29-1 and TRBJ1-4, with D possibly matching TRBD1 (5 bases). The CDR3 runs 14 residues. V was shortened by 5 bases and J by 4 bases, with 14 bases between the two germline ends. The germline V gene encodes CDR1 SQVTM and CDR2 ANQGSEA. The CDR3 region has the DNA TGCAGCGTTAAAAAGGGGCAGAATAATGAAAAACTGTTTTTT. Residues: CSVKKGQNNEKLFF.

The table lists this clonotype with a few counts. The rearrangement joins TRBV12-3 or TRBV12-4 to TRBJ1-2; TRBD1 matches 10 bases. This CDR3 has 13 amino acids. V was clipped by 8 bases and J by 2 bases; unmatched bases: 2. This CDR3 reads CASSDRGNYGYTF. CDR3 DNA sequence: TGTGCCAGCTCGGACAGGGGGAACTATGGCTACACCTTC.

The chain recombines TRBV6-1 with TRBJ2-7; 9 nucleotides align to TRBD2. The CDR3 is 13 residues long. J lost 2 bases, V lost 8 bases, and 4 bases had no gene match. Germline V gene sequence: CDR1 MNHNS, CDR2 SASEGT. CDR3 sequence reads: CASAAGGPYEQYF. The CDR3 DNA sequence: TGTGCCAGCGCTGCGGGAGGGCCCTACGAGCAGTACTTC.

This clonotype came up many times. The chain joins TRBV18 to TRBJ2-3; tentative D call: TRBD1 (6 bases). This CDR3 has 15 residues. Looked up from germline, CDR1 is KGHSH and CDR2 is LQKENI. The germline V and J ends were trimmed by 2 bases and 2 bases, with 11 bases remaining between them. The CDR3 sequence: CASSPGQGHTDTQYF. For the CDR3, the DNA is TGTGCCAGCTCACCAGGGCAGGGGCACACAGATACGCAGTATTTT. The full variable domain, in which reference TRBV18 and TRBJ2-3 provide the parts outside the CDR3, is NAGVMQNPRHLVRRRGQEARLRCSPMKGHSHVYWYRQLPEEGLKFMVYLQKENIIDESGMPKERFSAEFPKEGPSILRIQQVVRGDSAAYFCASSPGQGHTDTQYFGPGTRLTVL.

CDR3: CASSLRASRESEQFF. The DNA of the CDR3 is TGCGCCAGCAGCTTGCGGGCTTCACGAGAGTCTGAGCAGTTCTTC. V and J are TRBV5-1 and TRBJ2-1; D uncertain. Per the germline V gene, CDR1 is SGHRS and CDR2 is YFSETQ. Trimming pared 1 base from V and 9 bases from J, leaving 17 bases between. CDR3 length: 15 amino acids. Variable domain in full (rest from reference TRBV5-1 and TRBJ2-1): KAGVTQTPRYLIKTRGQQVTLSCSPISGHRSVSWYQQTPGQGLQFLFEYFSETQRNKGNFPGRFSGRQFSNSRSEMNVSTLELGDSALYLCASSLRASRESEQFFGPGTRLTVL.

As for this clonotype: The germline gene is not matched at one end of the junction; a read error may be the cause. In nucleotides, the CDR3 is TGTGCTAGCAGTCGTTCGACAGGGTCCAAAAACACTCAGTACTTC. As protein: CASSRSTGSKNTQYF. This chain links TRBV6-2 or TRBV6-3 with TRBJ2-4, with TRBD1 identical over 7 bases. The CDR3 covers 15 residues. Germline V lookup: CDR1 MNHEY, CDR2 SVGEGT.

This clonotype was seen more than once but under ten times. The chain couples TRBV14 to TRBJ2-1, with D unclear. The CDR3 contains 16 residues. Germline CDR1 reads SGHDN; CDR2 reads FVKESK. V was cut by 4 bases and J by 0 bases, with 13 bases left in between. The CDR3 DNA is TGTGCCAGCAGCCCTTACCCTTACGGCTCCTACAATGAGCAGTTCTTC. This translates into CASSPYPYGSYNEQFF.

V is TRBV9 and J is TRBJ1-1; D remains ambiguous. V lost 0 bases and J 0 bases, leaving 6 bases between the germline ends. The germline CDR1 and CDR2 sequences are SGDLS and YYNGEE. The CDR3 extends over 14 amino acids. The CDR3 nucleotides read TGTGCCAGCAGCGTAGCCCCCCTGAACACTGAAGCTTTCTTT. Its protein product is CASSVAPLNTEAFF.

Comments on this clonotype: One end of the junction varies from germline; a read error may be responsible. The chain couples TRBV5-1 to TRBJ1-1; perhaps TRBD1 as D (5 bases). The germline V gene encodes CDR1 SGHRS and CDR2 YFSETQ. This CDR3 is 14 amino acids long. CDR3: CASSLTGNGAEAFF. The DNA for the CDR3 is TGCGCCAGCAGCTTGACTGGCAATGGGGCTGAAGCCTTCTTT.

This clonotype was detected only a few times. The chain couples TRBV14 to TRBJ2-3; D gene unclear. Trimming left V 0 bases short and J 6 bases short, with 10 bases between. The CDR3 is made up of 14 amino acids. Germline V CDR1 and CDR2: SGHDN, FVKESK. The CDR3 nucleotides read TGTGCCAGCAGCCAAGACCAGGCGTTGGATACGCAGTATTTT. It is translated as CASSQDQALDTQYF.